A single sample is the source of the 27 T cell receptor beta chains below, sequenced in a study of monozygotic twins with cystic fibrosis. The assay was immunoSEQ multiplex PCR, and TCRdb's table has in-frame clones only and misses some. The table records tens of thousands of clones, over 95% of them present only once. The sample taken for sequencing was blood. These receptors were obtained from a girl aged 10-17 years with cystic fibrosis.

The chain couples TRBV7-2 to TRBJ2-1; D possibly uses TRBD1 or TRBD2 (5 bases each). Deletions cut 1 base from V and 8 bases from J, with 15 bases between. The CDR3 is 15 residues long. From germline, CDR1 is SGHTA and CDR2 FQGNSA. In nucleotides, the CDR3 is TGTGCCAGCAGCTTAGTAGGGACCAACGTTCATGAGCAGTTCTTC. Encoded protein: CASSLVGTNVHEQFF.

This rearrangement joins TRBV9 to TRBJ2-1; no clear D gene. The CDR3 extends over 15 amino acids. The germline V gene has CDR1 SGDLS and CDR2 YYNGEE. V dropped 4 bases and J dropped 0 bases, with 11 bases sitting between them. The CDR3 DNA reads as TGTGCCAGCAGCTCCCCTAGGAGCTCCTACAATGAGCAGTTCTTC. It is translated as CASSSPRSSYNEQFF.

V and J are TRBV7-2 and TRBJ2-2; D may be TRBD1 or TRBD2 (5 bases each). The CDR3 extends over 16 amino acids. Germline V lookup: CDR1 SGHTA, CDR2 FQGNSA. Trimming took off 0 bases at V and 0 bases at J, with 8 bases between the two ends. The DNA for the CDR3 is TGTGCCAGCAGCTTAGCGGGGACCCCGAACACCGGGGAGCTGTTTTTT. Translation gives CASSLAGTPNTGELFF.

This sequence joins TRBV4-1 and TRBJ2-3; D is uncertain. The CDR3 is 15 residues long. V was shortened by 0 bases and J by 6 bases, with 13 bases between the two germline ends. Germline V gene lookup returns CDR1 MGHRA and CDR2 YSYEKL. The CDR3 DNA is TGCGCCAGCAGCCAAGATCGGGTCACGCACGATACGCAGTATTTT. It codes for CASSQDRVTHDTQYF.

The genes are TRBV30 and TRBJ1-1; D gene uncertain. V dropped 4 bases and J dropped 1 base, with 10 bases sitting between them. The CDR3 consists of 13 residues. Germline-derived CDR1 and CDR2 are GTSNPN and SVGIG (reference sequence). The CDR3 nucleotides are TGTGCCTGGATGGTAGGCAGGAACACTGAAGCTTTCTTT. Its protein is CAWMVGRNTEAFF. Full variable domain (remainder filled in from reference TRBV30 and TRBJ1-1): SQTIHQWPATLVQPVGSPLSLECTVEGTSNPNLYWYRQAAGRGLQLLFYSVGIGQISSEVPQNLSASRPQDRQFILSSKKLLLSDSGFYLCAWMVGRNTEAFFGQGTRLTVV.

The chain has TRBV7-2 and TRBJ1-2, with TRBD1 identical over 8 bases. There are 15 residues in the CDR3. J lost 1 base, V lost 1 base, and 2 bases had no gene match. Germline V CDR1 and CDR2: SGHTA, FQGNSA. In DNA form, the CDR3 reads TGTGCCAGCAGCTTAGTCACAGGGGGTAACTATGGCTACACCTTC. The encoded protein is CASSLVTGGNYGYTF.

The gene calls are TRBV4-1 and TRBJ2-1; the D gene could be TRBD1 or TRBD2 (5 bases each). Trimming removed 0 bases at V and 0 bases at J, with 12 bases between. This CDR3 comprises 17 residues. The germline V gene encodes CDR1 MGHRA and CDR2 YSYEKL. DNA for the CDR3: TGCGCCAGCAGCCAAGAAGGGTCAGGGAGCTCCTACAATGAGCAGTTCTTC. Translation gives CASSQEGSGSSYNEQFF.

The rearrangement uses TRBV5-1 and TRBJ2-7; TRBD1 agrees at 9 bases. The ends lost 4 bases at V and 1 base at J; junction bases unmatched: 6. Per the germline V gene, CDR1 is SGHRS and CDR2 is YFSETQ. The CDR3 extends over 15 amino acids. CDR3 loop: CASSAPGTGSYEQYF. CDR3 nucleotides: TGCGCCAGCAGCGCCCCCGGGACAGGGTCCTACGAGCAGTACTTC.

The rearrangement links TRBV5-6 to TRBJ2-1; D possibly corresponds to TRBD2 (5 bases). The CDR3 consists of 15 residues. Trimming removed 4 bases from V and 1 base from J, with 12 bases in between. The V gene's germline CDR1 is SGHDT and CDR2 YYEEEE. The CDR3 nucleotides read TGTGCCAGCAGCCAAAGACTAATATCCTACAATGAGCAGTTCTTC. Protein: CASSQRLISYNEQFF.

This sequence joins TRBV21-1 and TRBJ2-7; whether TRBD1, the table's D call, matches the DNA was not checked. TRBV21-1 corresponds to a pseudogene. The CDR3 is 15 amino acids. The CDR3 loop reads CASSKKDPPGVEQYV. The CDR3 DNA reads as TGTGCCAGCAGCAAAAAGGACCCCCCAGGGGTCGAGCAGTACGTC.

The chain links TRBV19 to TRBJ2-1; D possibly corresponds to TRBD1 (5 bases). This CDR3 contains 15 residues. Trimming shortened V by 2 bases and J by 0 bases, and 8 bases separated the two germline ends. Germline CDR1 is LNHDA and CDR2 is SQIVND (reference sequence). CDR3 residues: CASSIQGSSYNEQFF. CDR3 in DNA: TGTGCCAGTAGTATACAGGGCAGCTCCTACAATGAGCAGTTCTTC.

The rearrangement uses TRBV2 and TRBJ1-5, with D unresolved. The CDR3 contains 13 residues. Trimming removed 5 bases at V and 2 bases at J, with 7 bases between. Germline V gene data show CDR1 as SNHLY and CDR2 as FYNNEI. The CDR3 DNA is TGTGCCAGCAGTCTTCGCGGCAATCAGCCCCAGCATTTT. The encoded protein is CASSLRGNQPQHF.

This sequence joins TRBV6-6 and TRBJ1-5, with D unclear. Germline values: CDR1 MNHNY, CDR2 SVGAGI (reference sequence). V lost 6 bases to trimming and J lost 3 bases, with 15 bases between them. This CDR3 spans 15 amino acids. The CDR3: CASRHSVTYNQPQHF. The CDR3 DNA sequence: TGTGCCAGCAGACACAGTGTCACCTACAATCAGCCCCAGCATTTT.

The V and J genes are TRBV12-5 and TRBJ1-1, with D tentatively TRBD1 (5 bases). CDR1 is LGHNT, CDR2 FRNRAP, per germline. Trimming took 3 bases from V and 4 from J, leaving 6 bases between them. This CDR3 contains 12 residues. The CDR3 DNA reads TGTGCTAGTGGTTTTAGGGGCACTGAAGCTTTCTTT. The encoded protein is CASGFRGTEAFF.

V gene TRBV19 combines with J gene TRBJ2-4; D gene ambiguous. V lost 3 bases to trimming and J lost 1 base, with 10 bases between them. Germline V lookup: CDR1 LNHDA, CDR2 SQIVND (reference sequence). This CDR3 spans 15 amino acids. The DNA for the CDR3 is TGTGCCAGTAGTATTAGGGTATCGGCCAAAAACATTCAGTACTTC. Its translation: CASSIRVSAKNIQYF.

This clone has only one observation. The chain joins TRBV5-4 to TRBJ2-3; D remains ambiguous. Trimming removed 5 bases from V and 0 bases from J, with 7 bases in between. The germline V gene has CDR1 SGHNT and CDR2 YYREEE (reference sequence). The CDR3 loop spans 13 amino acids. Here the CDR3 DNA reads TGTGCCAGCAGAGTGGCTAGCACAGATACGCAGTATTTT. It yields the protein CASRVASTDTQYF.

The rearrangement links TRBV7-2 to TRBJ1-5, with 10 bases fitting TRBD1. Trimming cost V 5 bases and J 7 bases; bases outside gene matches: 8. The germline V gene has CDR1 SGHTA and CDR2 FQGNSA. The CDR3 is 15 residues long. CDR3: CASSPGTGDMQPQHF. The CDR3 coding sequence is TGTGCCAGCAGCCCCGGGACAGGGGACATGCAGCCCCAGCATTTT.

V is TRBV4-3 and J is TRBJ2-7; 8 positions match TRBD1. With V trimmed by 5 bases and J by 4 bases, 7 bases remained unmatched. The CDR3 extends over 14 amino acids. Germline-derived CDR1 and CDR2 are LGHNA and YSLEER. The CDR3 region is CASSERTGKYEQYV. The DNA of the CDR3 is TGCGCCAGCAGCGAAAGGACAGGGAAGTACGAGCAGTACGTC.

The rearrangement links TRBV11-2 to TRBJ2-5, with unresolved D. The ends were cut back, 8 bases at V and 9 bases at J, with 22 bases in the middle. The CDR3 has 14 residues. Germline V gives CDR1 SGHAT, CDR2 FQNNGV. The CDR3 loop is CASGLGGLGGPQYF. The CDR3 DNA follows: TGTGCCAGCGGCCTTGGTGGTCTGGGTGGTCCCCAGTACTTC. The full variable domain, its missing parts supplied by reference TRBV11-2 and TRBJ2-5, is EAGVAQSPRYKIIEKRQSVAFWCNPISGHATLYWYQQILGQGPKLLIQFQNNGVVDDSQLPKDRFSAERLKGVDSTLKIQPAKLEDSAVYLCASGLGGLGGPQYFGPGTRLLVL.

V is TRBV6-5 and J is TRBJ2-3, with a weak D call TRBD2 (6 bases). Germline V CDR1 and CDR2: MNHEY, SVGAGI. CDR3 length: 13 amino acids. V gave up 2 bases and J gave up 4 bases, with 7 bases separating them. The DNA of the CDR3 is TGTGCCAGCAGTTACGGAGGGGCAGATACGCAGTATTTT. Amino acid sequence: CASSYGGADTQYF.

The rearrangement links TRBV4-3 to TRBJ2-1, with 9 nucleotides matching TRBD1. Germline assignment: CDR1 LGHNA and CDR2 YSLEER. CDR3 length: 21 amino acids. V shed 7 bases, J shed 4 bases, and the junction held 26 bases outside the gene matches. CDR3 DNA sequence: TGCGCCAGCACCTATAGGACAGGGGTAAGGGATCCACTAAGGGCTTACAATGAGCAGTTCTTC. It yields the protein CASTYRTGVRDPLRAYNEQFF.

The CDR3 DNA reads TGTGCCAGCAGTGAAGCGCGGGGGGGTCGGAGCAATCAGCCCCAGCATTTT. It codes for CASSEARGGRSNQPQHF. V and J are TRBV2 and TRBJ1-5, with D possibly matching TRBD1 (5 bases). This CDR3 is 17 amino acids long. Germline V CDR1 and CDR2: SNHLY, FYNNEI. V lost 0 bases, J lost 1 base, and 13 bases lay in between.

This chain connects TRBV18 to TRBJ2-3; D call uncertain. CDR3 length: 13 amino acids. V dropped 1 base and J dropped 8 bases, with 10 bases sitting between them. The germline V gene encodes CDR1 KGHSH and CDR2 LQKENI. The CDR3 DNA follows: TGTGCCAGCTCACCACTAGACGAGCGTACGCAGTATTTT. Residues: CASSPLDERTQYF.

The rearrangement uses TRBV5-4 and TRBJ2-7; no reliable D call. V lost 4 bases to trimming and J lost 9 bases, with 14 bases between them. Per germline, CDR1 SGHNT and CDR2 YYREEE (reference sequence). The CDR3 spans 12 residues. CDR3 protein: CASSLFTNTQYF. The CDR3 DNA reads TGTGCCAGCAGCCTTTTTACCAACACGCAGTACTTC.

This chain joins TRBV7-9 and TRBJ1-5; D perhaps matches TRBD1 (5 bases). Trimming took off 5 bases at V and 9 bases at J, with 20 bases between the two ends. This CDR3 spans 15 amino acids. Germline assignment: CDR1 SEHNR and CDR2 FQNEAQ (reference sequence). DNA for the CDR3: TGTGCCAGCAGCCGTAGGCGACAGCGACGTTGGCCCCAGCATTTT. It codes for CASSRRRQRRWPQHF.

V and J are TRBV5-4 and TRBJ2-7; TRBD2 matches 8 bases. V trimming: 2 bases; J trimming: 5 bases; junction bases outside the gene matches: 0. This CDR3 region has 12 residues. Germline CDR1 reads SGHNT; CDR2 reads YYREEE (reference sequence). The CDR3 DNA follows: TGTGCCAGCAGCTTAGCGGGAGACGAGCAGTACGTC. Protein: CASSLAGDEQYV.

This sequence joins TRBV7-2 and TRBJ1-1; D is uncertain. V lost 0 bases, J lost 5 bases, and 10 bases lay in between. The CDR3 is made up of 14 amino acids. Germline V lookup: CDR1 SGHTA, CDR2 FQGNSA. CDR3 DNA: TGTGCCAGCAGCTTAGCAGGAGGGCGAACTGAAGCTTTCTTT. Translating it yields CASSLAGGRTEAFF.